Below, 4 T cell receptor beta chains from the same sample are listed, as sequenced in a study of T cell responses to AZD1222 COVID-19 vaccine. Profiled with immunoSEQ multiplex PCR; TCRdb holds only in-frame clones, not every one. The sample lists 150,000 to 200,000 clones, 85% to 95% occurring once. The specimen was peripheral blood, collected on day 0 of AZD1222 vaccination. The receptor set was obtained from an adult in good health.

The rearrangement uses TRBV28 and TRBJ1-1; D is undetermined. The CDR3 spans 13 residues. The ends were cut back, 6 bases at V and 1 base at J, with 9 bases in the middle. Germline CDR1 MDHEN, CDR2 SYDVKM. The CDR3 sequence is CASSSPGNTEAFF. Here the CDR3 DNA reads TGTGCCAGCAGCTCACCGGGGAACACTGAAGCTTTCTTT.

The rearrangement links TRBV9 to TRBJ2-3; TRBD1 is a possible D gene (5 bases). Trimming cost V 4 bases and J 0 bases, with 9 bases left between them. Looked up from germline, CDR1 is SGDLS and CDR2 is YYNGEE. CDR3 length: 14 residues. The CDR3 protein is CASSWGDSTDTQYF. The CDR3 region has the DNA TGTGCCAGCAGCTGGGGCGATAGCACAGATACGCAGTATTTT.

DNA of the CDR3: TGTGCCAGCAGTTCCCCCGCGACTGGCTACACCTTC. Translating gives CASSSPATGYTF. This sequence joins TRBV6-5 and TRBJ1-2; D call uncertain. The CDR3 extends over 12 amino acids. Trimming pared 4 bases from V and 7 bases from J, leaving 10 bases between. CDR1 is MNHEY, CDR2 SVGAGI, per germline.

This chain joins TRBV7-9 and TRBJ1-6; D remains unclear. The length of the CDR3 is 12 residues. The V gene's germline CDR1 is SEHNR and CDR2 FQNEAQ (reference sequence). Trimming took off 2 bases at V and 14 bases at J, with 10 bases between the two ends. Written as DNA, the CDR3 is TGTGCCAGCAGCTTATCGGTCTTTTCCCTCCACTTT. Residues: CASSLSVFSLHF.